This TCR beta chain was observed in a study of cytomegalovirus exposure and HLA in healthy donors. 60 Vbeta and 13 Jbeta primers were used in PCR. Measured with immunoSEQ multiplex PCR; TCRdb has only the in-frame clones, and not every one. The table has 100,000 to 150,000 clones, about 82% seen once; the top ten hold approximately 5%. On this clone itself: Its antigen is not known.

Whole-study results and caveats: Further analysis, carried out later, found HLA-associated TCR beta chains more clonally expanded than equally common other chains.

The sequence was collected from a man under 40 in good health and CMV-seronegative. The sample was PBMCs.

In DNA form, the CDR3 reads TGTGCCAGCAGCGTACTCGCGGGGGGACGGGGCGGCTACACCTTC. Encoded protein: CASSVLAGGRGGYTF. The rearrangement links TRBV9 to TRBJ1-2; possibly TRBD1 for D (5 bases). The CDR3 contains 15 residues. Germline-derived CDR1 and CDR2 are SGDLS and YYNGEE. V lost 1 base to trimming and J lost 8 bases, with 18 bases between them. Complete variable domain (other parts from reference TRBV9 and TRBJ1-2): DSGVTQTPKHLITATGQRVTLRCSPRSGDLSVYWYQQSLDQGLQFLIQYYNGEERAKGNILERFSAQQFPDLHSELNLSSLELGDSALYFCASSVLAGGRGGYTFGSGTRLTVV.